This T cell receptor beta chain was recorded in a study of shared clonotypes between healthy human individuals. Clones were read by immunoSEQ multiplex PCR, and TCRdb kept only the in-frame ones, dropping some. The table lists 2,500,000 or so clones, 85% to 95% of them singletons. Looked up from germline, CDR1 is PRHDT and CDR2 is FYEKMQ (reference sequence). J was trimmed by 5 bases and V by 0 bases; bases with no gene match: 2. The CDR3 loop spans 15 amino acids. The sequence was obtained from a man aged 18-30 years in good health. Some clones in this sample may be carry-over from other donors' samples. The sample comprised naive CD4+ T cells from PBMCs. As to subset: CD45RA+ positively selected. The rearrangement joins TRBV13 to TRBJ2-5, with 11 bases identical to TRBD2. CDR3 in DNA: TGTGCCAGCAGCTTAGGGACTAGCGGGATTGAGACCCAGTACTTC. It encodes CASSLGTSGIETQYF.